This T cell receptor (beta chain) was recovered during a study of cytomegalovirus exposure and HLA in healthy donors. Study-wide background: HLA-typed donors contributed 80 million to 85 million unique TCRs, which were held in an early data release.

This CDR3 spans 16 amino acids. The germline V gene has CDR1 SGHRS and CDR2 YFSETQ. With 4 bases clipped from V and 1 base from J, the junction kept 6 bases outside the gene matches. Findings of the study overall: It was reportedly the case that the classifier diagnosed cytomegalovirus status with high specificity and sensitivity. Across all donors, roughly uniform sequencing depth was an assumption of the presence/absence analyses. Reportedly, HLA-A and HLA-B alleles of most subjects were accurately predicted from TCR beta.

PCR amplification relied on 60 Vbeta primers (plus 13 Jbeta primers). Profiled with immunoSEQ multiplex PCR; TCRdb holds only in-frame clones, not every one. The sample has about 100,000 clones; about 75% are singletons. Of note for this clone: The target antigen is unknown.

The sequence came from a male donor in good health and CMV-seropositive. The rearrangement joins TRBV5-1 to TRBJ1-1; the match to TRBD1 covers 11 bases. The source material was PBMCs. CDR3: CASSQRTGGQNTEAFF. CDR3 nucleotides: TGCGCCAGCAGCCAGAGGACAGGGGGCCAGAACACTGAAGCTTTCTTT. Full variable domain (outside the CDR3, taken from reference TRBV5-1 and TRBJ1-1): KAGVTQTPRYLIKTRGQQVTLSCSPISGHRSVSWYQQTPGQGLQFLFEYFSETQRNKGNFPGRFSGRQFSNSRSEMNVSTLELGDSALYLCASSQRTGGQNTEAFFGQGTRLTVV.